This T cell receptor (beta chain) was recovered during a study of cytomegalovirus exposure and HLA in healthy donors. Overall study results and limits: Associated with HLA alleles at 0.05 false discovery rate in a later analysis were over 15,000 TCR beta sequences.

The sample holds one count of this clone. Its antigen is unidentified. PCR used 60 Vbeta primers and 13 Jbeta primers. TCRdb's copy holds only in-frame clones and misses some; the assay was immunoSEQ multiplex PCR. The sample includes 150,000 to 200,000 clones, more than 60% seen only once; the top ten take 2.5% to 4%. CDR1 is SGHNT, CDR2 YYREEE, per germline (reference sequence). The J segment lost 5 bases and the V segment lost 4 bases, leaving 7 bases of the junction unmatched. The CDR3 runs to 15 residues. This clonotype originated in a female donor in good health and CMV-seronegative. Input material: PBMCs. The chain uses TRBV5-4 and TRBJ1-1; the match to TRBD1 covers 11 bases. CDR3 bases: TGTGCCAGCAGCCCCGCCGGGACAGGGGGAACTGAAGCTTTCTTT. Translating gives CASSPAGTGGTEAFF.